The 27 T cell receptor beta chains below were found in one sample sequenced in a study of Graves' ophthalmopathy and Graves' hyperthyroidism (dated by TCRdb to 2017 to 2018). Data came from an Illumina HiSeq 2000. For repertoire sequencing, TCR beta CDR3 regions were amplified from RNA transcripts. The first round was an RT-PCR using HTBI primers with the Qiagen OneStep RT-PCR kit, and this first round was followed by a second-round multiplex PCR, then size selection and purification. TCRdb ran its own pipeline on the public reads, namely fastp trimming at Q25 and MiXCR clone calling, and kept in-frame beta chains. Each record represents a unique CDR3 protein, reported with the most common genes and DNA among its rows. Present in this sample are approximately 380,000 distinct CDR3 sequences, 21% of which were seen just once. The ten top clones hold more than 2.5% of the sample. Sequences were obtained from peripheral blood. The receptors come from a young woman with stable Graves' hyperthyroidism. Donor details come from another sample of the same person, matched by shared clones.

This clonotype came up a few times. Possible read error: a much larger clone is one base away. The CDR3 does not end in the conserved phenylalanine or tryptophan, so this is likely a read error. This sequence joins TRBV2 and TRBJ1-1; no clear D gene. Germline V gene data show CDR1 as SNHLY and CDR2 as FYNNEI. This CDR3 region has 13 residues. CDR3 region: CASREEVDTEAFL. The CDR3 coding sequence is TGTGCCAGCAGGGAAGAAGTGGACACTGAAGCTTTCCTT.

This clonotype was recorded at least ten times. This chain uses TRBV9 with TRBJ1-2; maybe TRBD1 (6 bases). There are 14 residues in the CDR3. CDR1 SGDLS and CDR2 YYNGEE come from the germline V gene. Trimming pared 0 bases from V and 4 bases from J, leaving 10 bases between. The CDR3 protein is CASSVDGGGYGYTF. The CDR3, as DNA: TGTGCCAGCAGCGTAGACGGGGGCGGCTATGGCTACACCTTC.

This clonotype was counted a few times. The chain joins TRBV30 to TRBJ1-2, with a tentative D call TRBD1 (5 bases). V lost 3 bases and J 10 bases, leaving 15 bases between the germline ends. Germline lookup yields CDR1 GTSNPN and CDR2 SVGIG (reference sequence). The CDR3 contains 12 residues. CDR3 DNA: TGTGCCTGGAGACGACGGAGGGGATCCTACACCTTC. Its protein product is CAWRRRRGSYTF. Supplemented by reference TRBV30 and TRBJ1-2, the full variable domain reads SQTIHQWPATLVQPVGSPLSLECTVEGTSNPNLYWYRQAAGRGLQLLFYSVGIGQISSEVPQNLSASRPQDRQFILSSKKLLLSDSGFYLCAWRRRRGSYTFGSGTRLTVV.

This chain joins TRBV6-5 and TRBJ1-1, with TRBD1 as a possible D gene (6 bases). Germline values: CDR1 MNHEY, CDR2 SVGAGI. The length of the CDR3 is 14 residues. Between the trimmed V and J ends, which lost 5 bases and 6 bases, there was a span of 16 bases. Here the CDR3 reads CASSLRTAGAEAFF. The CDR3 DNA sequence: TGTGCCAGCAGTCTACGGACCGCAGGGGCTGAAGCTTTCTTT.

The V call is TRBV6-5, the J call TRBJ1-5; 9 bases are a match to TRBD1. Per the germline V gene, CDR1 is MNHEY and CDR2 is SVGAGI. The J segment lost 5 bases and the V segment lost 0 bases, leaving 5 bases of the junction unmatched. The CDR3 consists of 16 residues. Here the CDR3 DNA reads TGTGCCAGCAGTTACTCCCGGACAGGGGTTGATCAGCCCCAGCATTTT. It specifies CASSYSRTGVDQPQHF.

This chain uses TRBV28 with TRBJ1-2; no clear D gene. The V and J ends lost 7 bases and 2 bases respectively, with 11 bases between them. The germline gives CDR1 MDHEN, CDR2 SYDVKM. The CDR3 runs to 13 residues. The CDR3 reads CASITTRNYGYTF. CDR3 nucleotides: TGTGCCAGCATTACGACCCGAAACTATGGCTACACCTTC.

V and J are TRBV11-2 and TRBJ2-5; 14 nucleotides align to TRBD2. Germline V gene lookup returns CDR1 SGHAT and CDR2 FQNNGV. The CDR3 loop spans 18 amino acids. V dropped 5 bases and J dropped 0; count of bases not matched to a gene: 8. The CDR3 is CASSVRLAGGAYQETQYF. The DNA for the CDR3 is TGTGCCAGCAGCGTCCGACTAGCGGGAGGGGCGTACCAAGAGACCCAGTACTTC. Together with reference TRBV11-2 and TRBJ2-5, the CDR3 gives the full variable domain: EAGVAQSPRYKIIEKRQSVAFWCNPISGHATLYWYQQILGQGPKLLIQFQNNGVVDDSQLPKDRFSAERLKGVDSTLKIQPAKLEDSAVYLCASSVRLAGGAYQETQYFGPGTRLLVL.

This clonotype was seen many times. This chain connects TRBV6-5 to TRBJ2-6; D is ambiguous. Germline assignment: CDR1 MNHEY and CDR2 SVGAGI. The CDR3 loop spans 17 amino acids. The ends were cut back, 0 bases at V and 0 bases at J, with 9 bases in the middle. The CDR3 sequence: CASSYSFSDSGANVLTF. The CDR3 DNA is TGTGCCAGCAGTTACTCCTTTTCGGACTCTGGGGCCAACGTCCTGACTTTC.

This clonotype was seen just once. V gene TRBV14 combines with J gene TRBJ2-5; D is possibly TRBD1 or TRBD2 (5 bases each). V lost 1 base and J lost 2, with 11 bases in between. This CDR3 spans 15 amino acids. Germline assignment: CDR1 SGHDN and CDR2 FVKESK. The DNA of the CDR3 is TGTGCCAGCAGCCAAGGGGGACCGAGACAAGAGACCCAGTACTTC. Protein sequence: CASSQGGPRQETQYF.

This clonotype was observed many times. The chain combines TRBV28 with TRBJ2-5; TRBD2 is a possible D gene (5 bases). The CDR3 contains 13 residues. Germline V lookup: CDR1 MDHEN, CDR2 SYDVKM. Trimming took off 5 bases at V and 2 bases at J, with 9 bases between the two ends. The CDR3 sequence: CASSGRAQETQYF. The CDR3 nucleotides are TGTGCCAGCAGTGGGAGAGCTCAAGAGACCCAGTACTTC.

This clonotype was counted ten times or more. DNA of the CDR3: TGTGCCAGCAGTGAACGGTCAGGGGCGGTGAGCAATCAGCCCCAGCATTTT. Its protein is CASSERSGAVSNQPQHF. This rearrangement joins TRBV6-1 to TRBJ1-5; tentatively, D is TRBD1 (6 bases). Germline-derived CDR1 and CDR2 are MNHNS and SASEGT. This CDR3 spans 17 amino acids. Trimming took 2 bases from V and 1 from J, leaving 15 bases between them.

This clonotype was detected many times. V is TRBV6-4 and J is TRBJ2-2; D not certain. The germline V and J ends were trimmed by 0 bases and 7 bases, with 6 bases remaining between them. The CDR3 totals 13 residues. Germline V gene sequence: CDR1 MRHNA, CDR2 SNTAGT. In nucleotides, the CDR3 is TGTGCCAGCAGTGACTCGGAATTCGGGGAGCTGTTTTTT. Translation: CASSDSEFGELFF.

This clonotype has at least ten counts. The rearrangement links TRBV11-2 to TRBJ1-1, with a possible D match to TRBD1 (5 bases). The germline gives CDR1 SGHAT, CDR2 FQNNGV. V lost 5 bases, J lost 7 bases, and 23 bases lay in between. This CDR3 contains 16 residues. The CDR3 here is CASSGRLEQAGNEAFF. The DNA of the CDR3 is TGTGCCAGCAGCGGACGACTTGAACAGGCGGGGAATGAAGCTTTCTTT.

This clonotype was picked up many times. J is TRBJ2-7 and V is TRBV20-1; 11 bases fit TRBD2. The CDR3 is 12 amino acids. CDR1 DFQATT and CDR2 SNEGSKA come from the germline V gene (reference sequence). The ends lost 2 bases at V and 8 bases at J; junction bases unmatched: 2. The CDR3 spells CSARTSGRQQYF. For the CDR3, the DNA is TGCAGTGCTAGAACTAGCGGGAGACAGCAGTACTTC.

This clonotype has a count of ten or more. The rearrangement links TRBV28 to TRBJ1-2; the match to TRBD1 covers 8 bases. Germline lookup yields CDR1 MDHEN and CDR2 SYDVKM. The V gene end was trimmed by 6 bases and the J gene end by 8 bases; junction bases not matched to a gene: 14. CDR3 length: 15 amino acids. The CDR3 bases are TGTGCCAGCAGCCTACGAAGGCAACAGGGGGGCGGCTACACCTTC. The encoded protein is CASSLRRQQGGGYTF.

This clonotype was seen at least ten times. In nucleotides, the CDR3 is TGCGCCAGCAGCCAACGGGGGGAAAGCTATGGCTACACCTTC. This encodes CASSQRGESYGYTF. This chain uses TRBV4-3 with TRBJ1-2; the D gene is possibly TRBD1 (5 bases). The ends were cut back, 2 bases at V and 4 bases at J, with 11 bases in the middle. The CDR3 is made up of 14 amino acids. Germline V CDR1 and CDR2: LGHNA, YSLEER.

This clonotype occurred many times. The chain couples TRBV12-3 or TRBV12-4 to TRBJ2-7, with 8 bases matching TRBD2. The CDR3 has 13 amino acids. V lost 7 bases to trimming and J lost 2 bases; unmatched junction nucleotides: 4. This chain's CDR3 is CASTSGLAYEQYF. As DNA, the CDR3 is TGTGCCAGCACCTCGGGACTAGCCTACGAGCAGTACTTC.

This clonotype was found many times. The V gene is TRBV30, the J gene TRBJ1-1; no reliable D call. Germline CDR1 is GTSNPN and CDR2 is SVGIG (reference sequence). The CDR3 loop spans 11 amino acids. The V end lost 0 bases, the J end lost 6 bases, and 5 bases lay between the germline ends. CDR3 sequence reads: CAWSVGAEAFF. The CDR3 DNA is TGTGCCTGGAGTGTAGGCGCTGAAGCTTTCTTT.

Many counts were recorded for this clonotype. This chain links TRBV2 with TRBJ2-7; 11 bases are a match to TRBD2. V lost 4 bases, J lost 3 bases, and 2 bases stayed unmatched. The CDR3 is made up of 14 amino acids. Germline lookup yields CDR1 SNHLY and CDR2 FYNNEI. The CDR3 sequence is CASSGGTSGYEQYF. CDR3 nucleotide sequence: TGTGCCAGCAGTGGGGGGACTAGCGGCTACGAGCAGTACTTC.

In the case of this clonotype: At one boundary the junction diverges from the germline segment, which might be a read error. The V call is TRBV6-5, the J call TRBJ1-1; D perhaps matches TRBD1 (5 bases). Per the germline V gene, CDR1 is MNHEY and CDR2 is SVGAGI. This CDR3 contains 16 residues. For the CDR3, the DNA is TGTGCCATCAGTTACTCCTCGGCAGGGCAGAACACTGAAGCTTTCTTT. Encoded protein: CAISYSSAGQNTEAFF.

This clonotype was picked up many times. A junction boundary mismatches the germline segment, possibly from a read error. The V call is TRBV12-3 or TRBV12-4, the J call TRBJ2-4; weak D call: TRBD1 (5 bases). This CDR3 is 14 amino acids long. This CDR3 is CASSLLDIKNIKYF. CDR3 in DNA: TGTGCCAGCAGTTTATTGGACATCAAAAACATTAAGTACTTC.

This clonotype has at least ten counts. The chain uses TRBV6-5 and TRBJ1-6, with TRBD1 matching 9 bases. In germline, CDR1 is MNHEY, CDR2 SVGAGI. V trimming: 6 bases; J trimming: 7 bases; junction bases outside the gene matches: 10. The CDR3 consists of 16 residues. The CDR3 sequence: CASSRNDRGNNSPLHF. CDR3 DNA: TGTGCCAGCAGCCGCAATGACAGGGGGAACAATTCACCCCTCCACTTT.

This clonotype was recorded at least ten times. This chain connects TRBV29-1 to TRBJ2-7; TRBD2 aligns across 8 bases. This CDR3 has 12 residues. The J segment lost 6 bases and the V segment lost 4 bases, leaving 5 bases of the junction unmatched. CDR1 is SQVTM and CDR2 is ANQGSEA in the germline V gene. The CDR3 sequence is CSVVREGREQYF. DNA for the CDR3: TGCAGCGTTGTTCGGGAGGGCCGCGAGCAGTACTTC.

V is TRBV11-2 and J is TRBJ2-3; TRBD2 matches at 9 bases. The CDR3 runs 16 residues. V gave up 5 bases and J gave up 0 bases; unmatched junction bases: 6. Looked up from germline, CDR1 is SGHAT and CDR2 is FQNNGV. CDR3 sequence (DNA): TGTGCCAGCAGCAAACAAGCGGGAGGTAGCACAGATACGCAGTATTTT. Its translation: CASSKQAGGSTDTQYF.

This clonotype has a handful of counts. The V gene is TRBV27, the J gene TRBJ1-1; D is uncertain. The CDR3 length is 11 residues. Germline V gene sequence: CDR1 MNHEY, CDR2 SMNVEV (reference sequence). V lost 10 bases, J lost 7 bases, and 13 bases lay in between. The chain's CDR3 is CAIPTCGEAFF. Written as DNA, the CDR3 is TGTGCCATCCCAACCTGTGGTGAAGCTTTCTTT.

This clonotype came up many times. The chain links TRBV6-2 or TRBV6-3 to TRBJ2-3; D unresolved. CDR3 length equals 14 residues. Germline CDR1 is MNHEY and CDR2 is SVGEGT. With 6 bases removed from V and 1 base from J, the gap between germline ends came to 11 bases. DNA of the CDR3: TGTGCCAGCAGCCTACCTGGCGGCACAGATACGCAGTATTTT. Amino acid sequence: CASSLPGGTDTQYF.

The rearrangement uses TRBV6-2 or TRBV6-3 and TRBJ2-5, with TRBD2 matching 8 bases. Germline V CDR1 and CDR2: MNHEY, SVGEGT. V was pared by 2 bases and J by 5 bases, with 7 bases of the junction left unmatched. The CDR3 has 15 residues. This chain's CDR3 is CASSYPSGSTETQYF. The DNA for the CDR3 is TGTGCCAGCAGTTACCCCAGCGGGAGCACGGAGACCCAGTACTTC.